This T cell receptor beta chain was identified during a study of cytomegalovirus exposure and HLA in healthy donors. Study-level findings and limits: A later analysis linked a missense variant in DCLRE1C to the trimming of TCR beta V and J genes. Later work associated roughly 17,000 TCR beta sequences with HLA alleles at 0.05 false discovery rate. Evidence from a later analysis indicated that most CMV-associated TCR beta chains looked HLA-restricted. Several V segments, TRBV6-2 and TRBV6-3 among them, could not be told apart and were dropped.

The CDR3 runs 14 residues. From germline, CDR1 is LNHNV and CDR2 YYDKDF (reference sequence). Trimming cost V 0 bases and J 8 bases, with 11 bases left between them. The PCR used 60 Vbeta and 13 Jbeta primers. Some clones are missing from TCRdb's copy, which holds only in-frame ones; the method was immunoSEQ multiplex PCR. In total, the table holds just over 150,000 clones. For this clone: Its specificity is not known.

The rearrangement uses TRBV15 and TRBJ1-5; unclear D gene. This TCR was recovered from a woman between 55 and 75 years old in good health and CMV-seronegative. Sequencing was done on a sample of PBMCs. DNA for the CDR3: TGTGCCACCAGCAGAGATATTCGCGGGGAGCCCCAGCATTTT. Protein product: CATSRDIRGEPQHF.